This passage covers 14 T cell receptor beta chains from one sample sequenced in a study of blood T cell repertoires in COVID-19. Clones were sequenced by immunoSEQ multiplex PCR, and TCRdb holds only the in-frame ones, with some missing. The sample lists some 40,000 clones, 69% occurring once. Sequenced: peripheral blood. These receptors were collected from a man at least 80 years old with acute or convalescent COVID-19.

The chain uses TRBV5-1 and TRBJ2-5, with 10 nucleotides matching TRBD1. Trimming removed 3 bases from V and 5 bases from J; junction bases left unmatched: 7. The CDR3 is 15 amino acids. Germline loops: CDR1 SGHRS, CDR2 YFSETQ. CDR3 DNA sequence: TGCGCCAGCAGCTCGACGGGACAGGGGATCGAGACCCAGTACTTC. Residues: CASSSTGQGIETQYF. The full variable domain, in which reference TRBV5-1 and TRBJ2-5 provide the parts outside the CDR3, is KAGVTQTPRYLIKTRGQQVTLSCSPISGHRSVSWYQQTPGQGLQFLFEYFSETQRNKGNFPGRFSGRQFSNSRSEMNVSTLELGDSALYLCASSSTGQGIETQYFGPGTRLLVL.

This chain connects TRBV27 to TRBJ2-5; D is perhaps TRBD2 (6 bases). Trimming removed 4 bases from V and 5 bases from J, with 17 bases in between. This CDR3 is 15 amino acids long. Germline CDR1 MNHEY, CDR2 SMNVEV (reference sequence). CDR3 amino acids: CASSYGGNGRETQYF. In DNA, the CDR3 is TGTGCCAGCAGTTATGGAGGGAACGGTCGTGAGACCCAGTACTTC.

The chain joins TRBV19 to TRBJ2-3, with D maybe TRBD2 (6 bases). The CDR3 is made up of 15 amino acids. In germline, CDR1 is LNHDA, CDR2 SQIVND (reference sequence). V was pared by 1 base and J by 6 bases, with 14 bases between. The DNA of the CDR3 is TGTGCCAGTAGTATAGGAGGGACTCCCTCCGATACGCAGTATTTT. The encoded protein is CASSIGGTPSDTQYF.

This rearrangement joins TRBV4-2 to TRBJ1-5; D remains ambiguous. The germline V gene encodes CDR1 LGHNA and CDR2 YNFKEQ. Trimming pared 0 bases from V and 9 bases from J, leaving 21 bases between. This CDR3 has 17 residues. CDR3 DNA: TGTGCCAGCAGCCAAGACCCCCCCAACAGCCCTCTCCCGCCCCAGCATTTT. It specifies CASSQDPPNSPLPPQHF.

This chain joins TRBV7-3 and TRBJ2-5; D possibly corresponds to TRBD2 (7 bases). Germline V gene data show CDR1 as SGHTA and CDR2 as FQGTGA. The germline V and J ends were trimmed by 1 base and 5 bases, with 14 bases remaining between them. CDR3 length: 15 residues. Here the CDR3 DNA reads TGTGCCAGCAGCTTAAACGGGGGGCCCCATGAGACCCAGTACTTC. Translated: CASSLNGGPHETQYF. Complete variable domain (other parts from reference TRBV7-3 and TRBJ2-5): GAGVSQTPSNKVTEKGKYVELRCDPISGHTALYWYRQSLGQGPEFLIYFQGTGAADDSGLPNDRFFAVRPEGSVSTLKIQRTERGDSAVYLCASSLNGGPHETQYFGPGTRLLVL.

On this clone: It is unclear where the CDR3 begins or ends on the DNA, so no DNA is shown, and the CDR3 is as TCRdb lists it. The J gene is TRBJ2-1, the V gene TRBV11-2; the DNA was not compared with TRBD2, the D call given in the table. Germline values: CDR1 SGHAT, CDR2 FQNNGV. The CDR3 length equals 15 residues, ends included. CDR3 residues: CASSSLVVGGGAPFF.

The gene calls are TRBV11-1 and TRBJ1-2; 9 nucleotides align to TRBD1. The V gene end was trimmed by 4 bases and the J gene end by 9 bases; junction bases not matched to a gene: 9. The germline gives CDR1 SGHAT, CDR2 FQDESV (reference sequence). There are 14 residues in the CDR3. The CDR3 protein is CASSYSGTGSSYTF. CDR3 nucleotide sequence: TGTGCCAGCAGCTATTCCGGGACAGGGTCGAGCTACACCTTC.

The chain carries TRBV11-3 and TRBJ1-6; 7 bases match TRBD1. This CDR3 contains 18 residues. Germline V gene lookup returns CDR1 SGHNT and CDR2 YENEEA. With V trimmed by 5 bases and J by 3 bases, 13 bases remained unmatched. In DNA, the CDR3 is TGTGCCAGCAGCCCATCTACAGGGGAAGGCGGCTATAATTCACCCCTCCACTTT. Translating gives CASSPSTGEGGYNSPLHF.

The chain joins TRBV4-1 to TRBJ2-2, with D possibly TRBD1 on 7 matching bases. The ends were cut back, 0 bases at V and 1 base at J, with 21 bases in the middle. This CDR3 comprises 20 residues. Germline V gene data show CDR1 as MGHRA and CDR2 as YSYEKL. CDR3 in DNA: TGCGCCAGCAGCCAAGATCTGGAGGGGACAGCTTCTCTGAACACCGGGGAGCTGTTTTTT. Translating gives CASSQDLEGTASLNTGELFF.

Only a few counts were recorded for this clone. V usage is TRBV7-2 and J usage is TRBJ2-7, with 11 nucleotides matching TRBD2. The CDR3 contains 16 residues. CDR1 is SGHTA, CDR2 FQGNSA, per germline. With V trimmed by 3 bases and J by 3 bases, 7 bases remained unmatched. CDR3 sequence (DNA): TGTGCCAGCAGCTTCAGACTAGCGGGAACACTCTACGAGCAGTACTTC. It translates to CASSFRLAGTLYEQYF. Complete variable domain (other parts from reference TRBV7-2 and TRBJ2-7): GAGVSQSPSNKVTEKGKDVELRCDPISGHTALYWYRQSLGQGLEFLIYFQGNSAPDKSGLPSDRFSAERTGGSVSTLTIQRTQQEDSAVYLCASSFRLAGTLYEQYFGPGTRLTVT.

This clone was counted many times. V is TRBV3-1 (or the pseudogene TRBV3-2) and J is TRBJ1-6, with TRBD1 identical over 8 bases. CDR1 is LGHDT, CDR2 YNNKEL, per germline (reference sequence). This CDR3 contains 17 residues. Trimming at V came to 6 bases and at J to 2 bases, leaving 9 bases not matched to a gene. For the CDR3, the DNA is TGTGCCAGCAGGATGGGACCAGGGGGCCCCTATAATTCACCCCTCCACTTT. This translates into CASRMGPGGPYNSPLHF.

This clone was picked up a small number of times. The chain uses TRBV19 and TRBJ2-1, with no clear D. V was trimmed by 1 base and J by 5 bases, leaving 6 bases between them. Germline-derived CDR1 and CDR2 are LNHDA and SQIVND (reference sequence). The CDR3 length is 13 residues. In nucleotides, the CDR3 is TGTGCCAGTAGTATAGGACTCCACAATGAGCAGTTCTTC. It encodes CASSIGLHNEQFF.

The V and J genes are TRBV30 and TRBJ1-1; D is perhaps TRBD1 (5 bases). The CDR3 sequence is 12 residues long. Germline V gives CDR1 GTSNPN, CDR2 SVGIG (reference sequence). V shed 8 bases and J shed 1 base, with 11 bases lying between them. The CDR3 DNA follows: TGTGCCCGGACCAGGGCGAACACTGAAGCTTTCTTT. This codes for CARTRANTEAFF.

This chain links TRBV28 with TRBJ1-2, with TRBD1 matching over 7 bases. V trimming: 3 bases; J trimming: 5 bases; junction bases outside the gene matches: 9. Germline CDR1 and CDR2: MDHEN and SYDVKM. The CDR3 is 15 residues long. The CDR3 reads CASSFGDSRNYGYTF. The CDR3, as DNA: TGTGCCAGCAGTTTCGGGGACAGCAGGAATTATGGCTACACCTTC.